This TCR beta chain was obtained from a study of technical replicates of blood from several donors. The germline V and J ends were trimmed by 10 bases and 2 bases, with 16 bases remaining between them. Germline V CDR1 and CDR2: LNHDA, SQIVND (reference sequence). The length of the CDR3 is 14 residues. Only in-frame clones appear in the TCRdb table, and some are missing; sequencing was by immunoSEQ multiplex PCR. The sample includes some 77,000 clones, approximately 91% of them seen just once. The genes are TRBV19 and TRBJ2-3; D not certain. Sequences were obtained from T cells isolated from PBMCs. This clonotype was obtained from a human donor in good health. The CDR3 DNA follows: TGTGCCACCTCGGTTGAGTCCCTCACAGATACGCAGTATTTT. This gives the protein CATSVESLTDTQYF.